A single sample is the source of the 29 T cell receptor beta chains below, sequenced in a study of blood T cells in healthy people across ages. Using a J-beta primer mix together with a sample-barcoded 5' primer, a second PCR was run for roughly 6 to 12 cycles. A single record per CDR3 protein comes from TCRdb applying MiXCR to the 5' RACE reads. The sample lists 450,000 to 650,000 distinct CDR3 sequences; approximately 25% were seen once. The sample also formed part of further work on T cells of mothers and their children.

Sequences were obtained from blood. The receptors here all came from a boy between 10 and 17 years old in good health.

The rearrangement links TRBV6-2 or TRBV6-3 to TRBJ2-1, with TRBD2 identical over 14 bases. Germline V CDR1 and CDR2: MNHEY, SVGEGT. Trimming removed 2 bases from V and 8 bases from J; junction bases left unmatched: 8. This CDR3 is built from 17 residues. For the CDR3, the DNA is TGTGCCAGCAGTTACGAGACTAGCGGGAGGGCCGGGGATGAGCAGTTCTTC. Protein sequence: CASSYETSGRAGDEQFF.

The chain combines TRBV9 with TRBJ2-6, with a possible D match to TRBD1 (6 bases). This CDR3 is 15 amino acids long. CDR1 and CDR2 from the germline V gene are SGDLS and YYNGEE. V dropped 4 bases and J dropped 4 bases, with 12 bases sitting between them. The CDR3 coding sequence is TGTGCCAGCAGCCTAAGGGGGAACGGGGCCAACGTCCTGACTTTC. This translates into CASSLRGNGANVLTF.

This chain connects TRBV30 to TRBJ2-5; TRBD1 aligns across 7 bases. The last part of the DNA fits TRBJ2-7 better; the J call may be wrong. The CDR3 length is 13 residues. CDR1 is GTSNPN, CDR2 SVGIG, per germline (reference sequence). The CDR3 loop is CAWTGGSSYEQYF. CDR3 sequence (DNA): TGTGCCTGGACAGGGGGTTCATCCTACGAGCAGTACTTC.

The CDR3 protein is CASSQETTTGNEQFF. As DNA, the CDR3 is TGCGCCAGCAGCCAAGAGACGACGACGGGTAATGAGCAGTTCTTC. The chain combines TRBV4-3 with TRBJ2-1, with D uncertain. Germline values: CDR1 LGHNA, CDR2 YSLEER. V shed 0 bases and J shed 7 bases, with 13 bases lying between them. The CDR3 totals 15 residues.

V and J are TRBV28 and TRBJ2-5, with D maybe TRBD1 (5 bases). The J call is doubtful: the DNA matches TRBJ2-7 better. Germline V gene sequence: CDR1 MDHEN, CDR2 SYDVKM. The CDR3 consists of 15 residues. The DNA for the CDR3 is TGTGCCAGCAGTCCCCGCCCAGGGTCTGTTGGCGAGCAGTACTTC. Its protein product is CASSPRPGSVGEQYF.

This clonotype occurred a few times. The genes are TRBV6-2 or TRBV6-3 and TRBJ2-7, with D perhaps TRBD2 (7 bases). Per germline, CDR1 MNHEY and CDR2 SVGEGT. V gave up 7 bases and J gave up 1 base, with 14 bases separating them. The CDR3 covers 14 residues. The CDR3 region is CASKEGGDSYEQYF. The CDR3 DNA follows: TGTGCCAGCAAGGAAGGGGGGGATTCCTACGAGCAGTACTTC.

The V gene is TRBV20-1, the J gene TRBJ1-2; D gene unclear. V gave up 0 bases and J gave up 4 bases, with 9 bases separating them. Looked up from germline, CDR1 is DFQATT and CDR2 is SNEGSKA (reference sequence). The CDR3 is 13 amino acids. Here the CDR3 DNA reads TGCAGTGCTAGAGATCTGGGAGGCTATGGCTACACCTTC. Translated, it gives CSARDLGGYGYTF.

The genes are TRBV4-1 and TRBJ2-5; 13 nucleotides align to TRBD2. The CDR3 loop spans 16 amino acids. V was clipped by 3 bases and J by 3 bases; unmatched bases: 4. CDR1 is MGHRA and CDR2 is YSYEKL in the germline V gene. This CDR3 reads CASSQLGLAGKETQYF. Here the CDR3 DNA reads TGCGCCAGCAGCCAGCTGGGACTAGCGGGGAAAGAGACCCAGTACTTC.

This clonotype was seen more than once but under ten times. The chain couples TRBV4-1 to TRBJ1-4; 7 nucleotides align to TRBD1. The ends lost 4 bases at V and 5 bases at J; junction bases unmatched: 4. The CDR3 extends over 14 amino acids. Per germline, CDR1 MGHRA and CDR2 YSYEKL. CDR3 protein: CASSPQGWNEKLFF. The CDR3 bases are TGCGCCAGCAGCCCACAGGGGTGGAATGAAAAACTGTTTTTT.

The chain couples TRBV7-2 to TRBJ2-7; 13 bases map to TRBD2. Looked up from germline, CDR1 is SGHTA and CDR2 is FQGNSA. The CDR3 is 16 residues long. Unmatched junction bases numbered 8, after V lost 2 bases and J lost 7 bases. In DNA, the CDR3 is TGTGCCAGCAGCTTAACACCCGGGACTAGCGGGGAGGAGCAGTACTTC. Protein: CASSLTPGTSGEEQYF.

The rearrangement joins TRBV7-2 to TRBJ2-5; 9 nucleotides align to TRBD2. Germline V gene data show CDR1 as SGHTA and CDR2 as FQGNSA. There are 16 residues in the CDR3. J was trimmed by 5 bases and V by 0 bases; bases with no gene match: 7. The chain's CDR3 is CASSLALSGSLETQYF. CDR3 nucleotide sequence: TGTGCCAGCAGCTTAGCTCTTAGCGGGAGCTTGGAGACCCAGTACTTC.

The chain has TRBV10-3 and TRBJ1-1; no reliable D call. Germline V lookup: CDR1 ENHRY, CDR2 SYGVKD. The length of the CDR3 is 19 residues. Deletions cut 4 bases from V and 0 bases from J, with 24 bases between. CDR3 loop: CAISALGIPTEELNTEAFF. The CDR3 region has the DNA TGTGCCATCAGTGCCCTAGGGATTCCCACGGAGGAGTTGAACACTGAAGCTTTCTTT.

In this sample, this clonotype turned up many times. The V and J genes are TRBV6-1 and TRBJ1-4, with 11 bases that match TRBD1. V was clipped by 2 bases and J by 7 bases; unmatched bases: 3. The germline gives CDR1 MNHNS, CDR2 SASEGT. The CDR3 is 15 residues long. The CDR3 region has the DNA TGTGCCAGCAGTGAACAGGGGACAGGGGGTGAAAAACTGTTTTTT. It specifies CASSEQGTGGEKLFF.

This clonotype occurred a few times. The J gene is TRBJ2-3, the V gene TRBV15; possibly TRBD2 for D (6 bases). Trimming cost V 0 bases and J 4 bases, with 29 bases left between them. The germline V gene encodes CDR1 LNHNV and CDR2 YYDKDF (reference sequence). This CDR3 has 21 residues. The CDR3 reads CATSRDGPGNGGGPLADTQYF. Here the CDR3 DNA reads TGTGCCACCAGCAGAGATGGGCCAGGAAACGGGGGAGGCCCGCTCGCAGATACGCAGTATTTT.

The genes are TRBV7-6 and TRBJ2-5, with TRBD1 as a possible D gene (5 bases). This CDR3 has 14 amino acids. From germline, CDR1 is SGHVS and CDR2 FNYEAQ. The germline V and J ends were trimmed by 5 bases and 5 bases, with 15 bases remaining between them. CDR3 protein: CASSPNQGAETQYF. For the CDR3, the DNA is TGTGCCAGCAGCCCAAACCAGGGCGCGGAGACCCAGTACTTC. Drawing the rest from reference TRBV7-6 and TRBJ2-5, the complete variable domain is GAGVSQSPRYKVTKRGQDVALRCDPISGHVSLYWYRQALGQGPEFLTYFNYEAQQDKSGLPNDRFSAERPEGSISTLTIQRTEQRDSAMYRCASSPNQGAETQYFGPGTRLLVL.

There are a few counts of this clonotype. The genes are TRBV2 and TRBJ2-3; 7 nucleotides align to TRBD2. The CDR3 covers 14 residues. CDR1 and CDR2 from the germline V gene are SNHLY and FYNNEI. V lost 6 bases and J lost 7; bases outside the gene matches: 10. The CDR3 DNA reads as TGTGCCAGCAGCCCAGTACTAGCGACCCATACGCAGTATTTT. Its translation: CASSPVLATHTQYF.

This clonotype was observed a few times. V and J are TRBV9 and TRBJ2-1, with 8 bases identical to TRBD2. This CDR3 region has 17 residues. Trimming cost V 0 bases and J 0 bases; bases outside gene matches: 5. Looked up from germline, CDR1 is SGDLS and CDR2 is YYNGEE. CDR3 sequence reads: CASSVAQRGSSYNEQFF. Written as DNA, the CDR3 is TGTGCCAGCAGCGTAGCCCAGCGGGGGAGCTCCTACAATGAGCAGTTCTTC.

The chain recombines TRBV4-1 with TRBJ2-5; D perhaps matches TRBD1 (5 bases). V lost 2 bases and J lost 1, with 14 bases in between. The CDR3 covers 16 residues. Looked up from germline, CDR1 is MGHRA and CDR2 is YSYEKL. The DNA for the CDR3 is TGCGCCAGCAGCCAAACTTATCCAGGGTCCCAAGAGACCCAGTACTTC. This sequence encodes CASSQTYPGSQETQYF.

The rearrangement joins TRBV5-1 to TRBJ1-1; 7 bases align to TRBD1. This CDR3 spans 15 amino acids. The V segment lost 4 bases and the J segment 1 base; nucleotides outside the gene matches: 7. Looked up from germline, CDR1 is SGHRS and CDR2 is YFSETQ. CDR3: CASSRETGTNTEAFF. The CDR3 DNA reads as TGCGCCAGCAGCAGGGAGACAGGGACGAACACTGAAGCTTTCTTT.

The chain employs TRBV4-1 and TRBJ1-1, with 8 bases identical to TRBD1. V shed 0 bases, J shed 0 bases, and the junction held 12 bases outside the gene matches. Germline V CDR1 and CDR2: MGHRA, YSYEKL. This CDR3 region has 19 residues. In nucleotides, the CDR3 is TGCGCCAGCAGCCAAGAGGGGGTTAGACAGGGGCCAATGAACACTGAAGCTTTCTTT. Its translation: CASSQEGVRQGPMNTEAFF.

The J gene is TRBJ2-6, the V gene TRBV3-1, with TRBD1 matching 10 bases. Germline loops: CDR1 LGHDT, CDR2 YNNKEL (reference sequence). CDR3 size: 16 residues. With 4 bases clipped from V and 1 base from J, the junction kept 1 base outside the gene matches. The chain's CDR3 is CASSRDRGSGANVLTF. For the CDR3, the DNA is TGTGCCAGCAGCCGGGACAGGGGATCTGGGGCCAACGTCCTGACTTTC.

This clonotype turned up a few times. The chain is built from TRBV12-3 or TRBV12-4 and TRBJ2-7, with 7 bases fitting TRBD1. The CDR3 runs 12 residues. V trimming: 6 bases; J trimming: 8 bases; junction bases outside the gene matches: 7. CDR3 sequence: CASSYGTAKQYF. CDR3 DNA: TGTGCCAGCAGCTACGGGACAGCAAAGCAGTACTTC.

This sequence joins TRBV5-1 and TRBJ2-1; 9 positions match TRBD1. Unmatched junction bases numbered 6, after V lost 1 base and J lost 4 bases. This CDR3 has 16 residues. Germline assignment: CDR1 SGHRS and CDR2 YFSETQ. As DNA, the CDR3 is TGCGCCAGCAGCTTGCAGTCGGACAGGGGATACAATGAGCAGTTCTTC. This sequence encodes CASSLQSDRGYNEQFF. The whole variable domain, remainder taken from reference TRBV5-1 and TRBJ2-1, is KAGVTQTPRYLIKTRGQQVTLSCSPISGHRSVSWYQQTPGQGLQFLFEYFSETQRNKGNFPGRFSGRQFSNSRSEMNVSTLELGDSALYLCASSLQSDRGYNEQFFGPGTRLTVL.

Only one count was recorded for this clonotype. This rearrangement joins TRBV7-2 to TRBJ1-1; unclear D gene. Germline-derived CDR1 and CDR2 are SGHTA and FQGNSA. V was trimmed by 1 base and J by 2 bases, leaving 11 bases between them. CDR3 length: 15 amino acids. CDR3 sequence: CASSLDPGSNTEAFF. CDR3 coding DNA: TGTGCCAGCAGCTTAGATCCGGGGTCCAACACTGAAGCTTTCTTT.

The chain employs TRBV9 and TRBJ2-3; TRBD2 agrees at 7 bases. Germline CDR1 is SGDLS and CDR2 is YYNGEE. Unmatched junction bases numbered 13, after V lost 4 bases and J lost 2 bases. The CDR3 is made up of 17 amino acids. CDR3: CASSPRERGDPTDTQYF. The CDR3 nucleotides read TGTGCCAGCAGCCCACGGGAACGGGGGGACCCCACAGATACGCAGTATTTT.

This clonotype has a handful of counts. V and J are TRBV28 and TRBJ2-5; D may be TRBD2 (7 bases). The end of the DNA is better explained by TRBJ2-7, so the J call may be wrong. This CDR3 is built from 15 residues. Germline CDR1 reads MDHEN; CDR2 reads SYDVKM. The CDR3 coding sequence is TGTGCCAGCGAGACACAGGGAGGGAACTCCTACGAGCAGTACTTC. Protein sequence: CASETQGGNSYEQYF.

This clonotype has a count of ten or more. The chain is built from TRBV5-4 and TRBJ2-5; 7 bases line up with TRBD1. V dropped 4 bases and J dropped 3; count of bases not matched to a gene: 3. CDR1 and CDR2 from the germline V gene are SGHNT and YYREEE (reference sequence). The CDR3 runs to 13 residues. The CDR3 loop is CASSPGTEETQYF. The CDR3 nucleotides read TGTGCCAGCAGCCCCGGGACAGAAGAGACCCAGTACTTC.

V gene TRBV20-1 combines with J gene TRBJ2-5; D is undetermined. The DNA end is more similar to TRBJ2-1, so the J call may be wrong. Germline lookup yields CDR1 DFQATT and CDR2 SNEGSKA (reference sequence). This CDR3 region has 11 residues. CDR3 DNA sequence: TGCAGTGCTAACTTAGCTCGTGAGCAGTTCTTC. It specifies CSANLAREQFF.

The rearrangement joins TRBV2 to TRBJ1-5, with TRBD1 matching 9 bases. The germline gives CDR1 SNHLY, CDR2 FYNNEI. With V trimmed by 3 bases and J by 4 bases, 7 bases remained unmatched. The length of the CDR3 is 16 residues. CDR3 bases: TGTGCCAGCAGTGAGTCCGGGACAGGGCGAAATCAGCCCCAGCATTTT. Translated: CASSESGTGRNQPQHF.